The 26 T cell receptor beta chains below were found in one sample sequenced in a study of glioma-infiltrating T cells. Using RNA template, CDR3s of TCR alpha and beta were amplified with iRepertoire arm-PCR. TCRdb re-analysed the multiplex PCR reads in MiXCR, keeping a single row per CDR3 protein. The data show under 4,000 distinct CDR3 sequences, 70% to 90% seen once. The specimen was glioma tissue, nonneoplastic brain tissue, or PBMCs (not recorded which). These receptors all come from a human donor with low-grade glioma or glioblastoma, undergoing nonglioma brain surgery, or in good health (not recorded which).

A word on this clonotype: One junction end does not reproduce the germline sequence, and a read error may be involved. Because the library targeted alpha chains, this beta chain is an off-target read whose size means little. The chain combines TRBV7-9 with TRBJ1-1; D gene unclear. The CDR3 totals 16 residues. Germline assignment: CDR1 SEHNR and CDR2 FQNEAQ (reference sequence). The CDR3 DNA reads as TGTGCCATCAGCTCGCAATGGTATCAGCCGAACACTGAAGCTTTCTTT. Amino acids: CAISSQWYQPNTEAFF.

Details on this clonotype: Little can be read into the size of this beta chain, an off-target read in a library designed for alpha chains. The J gene is TRBJ2-7, the V gene TRBV6-5; D not certain. CDR1 MNHEY and CDR2 SVGAGI come from the germline V gene. V was clipped by 5 bases and J by 5 bases, with 7 bases between them. This CDR3 has 11 residues. CDR3 residues: CASSPFHEQYF. DNA of the CDR3: TGTGCCAGCAGTCCATTCCACGAGCAGTACTTC.

As to this clonotype: With the library built for alpha chains, this beta chain is off target and its frequency is not meaningful. The CDR3 DNA reads as TGTGCCAGCAGCCAATCCCCTAGCGGGAGTGAGACCCAGTACTTC. Translated: CASSQSPSGSETQYF. V usage is TRBV3-1 and J usage is TRBJ2-5; 10 bases are a match to TRBD2. Trimming at V came to 2 bases and at J to 5 bases, leaving 5 bases not matched to a gene. The CDR3 has 15 amino acids. Germline CDR1 is LGHDT and CDR2 is YNNKEL (reference sequence).

This clonotype was seen a single time. This beta chain is an unintended read in a library built for alpha chains; its size means little. The chain recombines TRBV4-1 with TRBJ1-2; D is undetermined. With 4 bases removed from V and 2 bases from J, the gap between germline ends came to 11 bases. The CDR3 totals 14 residues. CDR1 is MGHRA and CDR2 is YSYEKL in the germline V gene. The CDR3 DNA sequence: TGCGCCAGCAGCCGGTCGTTGGGAAACTATGGCTACACCTTC. Its translation: CASSRSLGNYGYTF.

Concerning this clonotype itself: Since the library was made to target alpha chains, this beta chain is a stray read and its abundance is not meaningful. The chain is built from TRBV6-2 or TRBV6-3 and TRBJ2-2; D possibly corresponds to TRBD1 (5 bases). Between the trimmed V and J ends, which lost 4 bases and 10 bases, there was a span of 16 bases. This CDR3 is 14 amino acids long. Germline CDR1 and CDR2: MNHEY and SVGEGT. The CDR3 spells CASSFQGKPEELFF. CDR3 coding DNA: TGTGCCAGCAGTTTCCAGGGCAAACCGGAGGAGCTGTTTTTT.

Worth noting for this clonotype: This beta chain represents an off-target read in a library built for alpha chains; its size is of limited meaning. V usage is TRBV29-1 and J usage is TRBJ2-1; D ambiguous. Germline assignment: CDR1 SQVTM and CDR2 ANQGSEA. There are 13 residues in the CDR3. Trimming took off 6 bases at V and 3 bases at J, with 12 bases between the two ends. CDR3 DNA: TGCAGCGTCGCCCCAGGACGCTACAATGAGCAGTTCTTC. This codes for CSVAPGRYNEQFF.

Comments on this clonotype: The library was prepared for alpha chains; this beta chain is a stray read, so its frequency means little. The chain employs TRBV6-1 and TRBJ1-3; maybe TRBD1 (5 bases). The CDR3 consists of 14 residues. Germline-derived CDR1 and CDR2 are MNHNS and SASEGT. Trimming cost V 4 bases and J 3 bases, with 10 bases left between them. DNA for the CDR3: TGTGCCAGCAGTGCTAGGGACGTTGGAAACACCATATATTTT. Its translation is CASSARDVGNTIYF.

Comment on this clonotype: This beta chain is an off-target read within a library intended for alpha chains, so its frequency means little. The V call is TRBV28, the J call TRBJ2-6; a weak D match, TRBD1 (5 bases). The V end lost 3 bases, the J end lost 3 bases, and 12 bases lay between the germline ends. The germline CDR1 and CDR2 sequences are MDHEN and SYDVKM. CDR3 size: 16 residues. CDR3 sequence reads: CASSFPGSRGANVLTF. Written as DNA, the CDR3 is TGTGCCAGCAGTTTCCCAGGGTCACGTGGGGCCAACGTCCTGACTTTC.

A note on this clonotype: For a library built for alpha chains, this beta chain is a stray read; little rests on its size. V and J are TRBV20-1 and TRBJ2-7, with 7 bases lining up with TRBD1. The germline CDR1 and CDR2 sequences are DFQATT and SNEGSKA (reference sequence). Germline trimming cut 1 base from V and 3 bases from J; bases unmatched to any gene: 6. The CDR3 sequence is 14 residues long. This CDR3 reads CSARGETGFYEQYF. The CDR3 DNA reads TGCAGTGCTAGAGGCGAGACAGGGTTCTACGAGCAGTACTTC.

About this clonotype: As an off-target read in a library built for alpha chains, this beta chain has a frequency of little significance. The gene calls are TRBV6-9 and TRBJ2-1; either TRBD1 or TRBD2 may supply D (5 bases each). The length of the CDR3 is 13 residues. V was trimmed by 3 bases and J by 5 bases, leaving 8 bases between them. Germline V gives CDR1 MNHGY, CDR2 SVAAGI. This chain's CDR3 is CASSYMGDNEQFF. For the CDR3, the DNA is TGTGCCAGCAGTTACATGGGGGACAATGAGCAGTTCTTC.

Comment on this clonotype: Since it is a stray read in a library aimed at alpha chains, this beta chain has a size that is not meaningful. V gene TRBV6-2 or TRBV6-3 combines with J gene TRBJ2-3; 9 positions agree with TRBD2. The CDR3 is 15 amino acids. Trimming removed 6 bases from V and 4 bases from J; junction bases left unmatched: 8. Germline V gives CDR1 MNHEY, CDR2 SVGEGT. As DNA, the CDR3 is TGTGCCAGCAGACTTTCGGGACTAGCCTCAGATACGCAGTATTTT. Amino acid sequence: CASRLSGLASDTQYF.

With regard to this clonotype: This beta chain is off target for a library built for alpha chains, so its abundance means little. This chain connects TRBV7-9 to TRBJ1-5; no clear D. There are 13 residues in the CDR3. Trimming took 1 base from V and 4 from J, leaving 5 bases between them. In germline, CDR1 is SEHNR, CDR2 FQNEAQ (reference sequence). The chain's CDR3 is CASSLGQNQPQHF. The CDR3 DNA reads as TGTGCCAGCAGCTTAGGACAAAATCAGCCCCAGCATTTT.

Details on this clonotype: This beta chain slipped into a library made for alpha chains as a stray read, so its size is not meaningful. This chain links TRBV28 with TRBJ1-5, with unresolved D. From germline, CDR1 is MDHEN and CDR2 SYDVKM. Trimming left V 0 bases short and J 4 bases short, with 7 bases between. The CDR3 loop spans 14 amino acids. CDR3 in DNA: TGTGCCAGCAGTTTATGGCAGAGTAATCAGCCCCAGCATTTT. Amino acids: CASSLWQSNQPQHF.

In the case of this clonotype: This beta chain appears as a stray read in a library generated for alpha chains; its size is not informative. V gene TRBV6-1 combines with J gene TRBJ1-5; no firm D call. The length of the CDR3 is 16 residues. CDR1 is MNHNS, CDR2 SASEGT, per germline. The V end was cut by 6 bases, the J end by 6 bases, with 21 bases between. The CDR3 loop reads CASRQRQTATFQPQHF. DNA of the CDR3: TGTGCCAGCAGGCAACGTCAAACAGCGACGTTTCAGCCCCAGCATTTT.

Details on this clonotype: This beta chain was picked up by a library intended for alpha chains and is off target, so its count carries little meaning. This chain joins TRBV27 and TRBJ2-1; D not resolved. The germline V gene has CDR1 MNHEY and CDR2 SMNVEV (reference sequence). CDR3 length: 13 amino acids. Deletions cut 3 bases from V and 5 bases from J, with 8 bases between. The CDR3 nucleotides read TGTGCCAGCAGTTTTAGGATTAACAATGAGCAGTTCTTC. Translated, it gives CASSFRINNEQFF.

A remark on this clonotype: This beta chain was picked up by a library intended for alpha chains and is off target, so its count carries little meaning. Here the CDR3 reads CASSQEGGSSYNSPLHF. CDR3 nucleotide sequence: TGCGCCAGCAGCCAAGAAGGGGGAAGTTCCTATAATTCACCCCTCCACTTT. The chain carries TRBV4-1 and TRBJ1-6; tentatively, D is TRBD1 (6 bases). Trimming cost V 0 bases and J 1 base, with 10 bases left between them. CDR1 and CDR2 from the germline V gene are MGHRA and YSYEKL. CDR3 size: 17 residues.

Regarding this clonotype: The library was built for alpha chains, so this beta chain is an off-target read and its size means little. The genes are TRBV27 and TRBJ2-7, with D perhaps matching TRBD1 (6 bases). TRBJ2-5 matches the DNA end more closely, so the J call is doubtful. The CDR3 sequence is 15 residues long. Germline V gives CDR1 MNHEY, CDR2 SMNVEV (reference sequence). The CDR3 region is CASSFQGRPEETQYF. The CDR3 nucleotides are TGTGCCAGCAGTTTTCAGGGGCGGCCTGAAGAGACCCAGTACTTC.

Details on this clonotype: This beta chain is an unintended read in a library built for alpha chains; its size means little. The chain is built from TRBV19 and TRBJ1-1; a possible D gene is TRBD1 (5 bases). Trimming took 3 bases from V and 4 from J, leaving 12 bases between them. Germline CDR1 LNHDA, CDR2 SQIVND (reference sequence). CDR3 size: 14 residues. For the CDR3, the DNA is TGTGCCAGTAGTATGTTGGGGCAGAGCACTGAAGCTTTCTTT. It encodes CASSMLGQSTEAFF.

A remark on this clonotype: This beta chain slipped into a library made for alpha chains as a stray read, so its size is not meaningful. The chain employs TRBV20-1 and TRBJ2-1, with 8 bases fitting TRBD2. CDR3 size: 12 residues. Per germline, CDR1 DFQATT and CDR2 SNEGSKA (reference sequence). The ends lost 5 bases at V and 9 bases at J; junction bases unmatched: 6. The chain's CDR3 is CSASGTSLEQFF. The CDR3 coding sequence is TGCAGTGCTTCCGGGACTAGTCTTGAGCAGTTCTTC.

Regarding this clonotype: The library was designed around alpha chains, so this beta chain is a stray read whose abundance carries little weight. The J gene is TRBJ2-7, the V gene TRBV6-2 or TRBV6-3; the D is unclear. The germline V gene encodes CDR1 MNHEY and CDR2 SVGEGT. The V end lost 5 bases, the J end lost 2 bases, and 7 bases lay between the germline ends. CDR3 length: 12 amino acids. This chain's CDR3 is CASSLVPYEQYF. In DNA form, the CDR3 reads TGTGCCAGCAGTCTCGTACCCTACGAGCAGTACTTC.

Worth noting for this clonotype: A library prepared for alpha chains yielded this beta chain as an off-target read; its size is of little meaning. The CDR3 bases are TGTGCCAGCAGTGTCAACACTGAAGCTTTCTTT. This codes for CASSVNTEAFF. The V and J genes are TRBV25-1 and TRBJ1-1; D not certain. Trimming took off 4 bases at V and 2 bases at J, with 2 bases between the two ends. The CDR3 has 11 residues. Germline assignment: CDR1 MGHDK and CDR2 SYGVNS.

This clonotype has a handful of counts. This beta chain is a stray read from a library made for alpha chains; its abundance is not meaningful. The CDR3 DNA follows: TGTGCCAGCAGTTACGAGGAAACCTACGAGCAGTACTTC. Residues: CASSYEETYEQYF. V and J are TRBV6-2 or TRBV6-3 and TRBJ2-7, with D hard to call. The V end lost 2 bases, the J end lost 2 bases, and 7 bases lay between the germline ends. In germline, CDR1 is MNHEY, CDR2 SVGEGT. The CDR3 sequence is 13 residues long.

About this clonotype itself: A library prepared for alpha chains yielded this beta chain as an off-target read; its size is of little meaning. J is TRBJ1-1 and V is TRBV28; 7 nucleotides match TRBD1. The length of the CDR3 is 14 residues. V trimming: 6 bases; J trimming: 2 bases; junction bases outside the gene matches: 6. CDR1 MDHEN and CDR2 SYDVKM come from the germline V gene. The CDR3 sequence is CASSQGGTNTEAFF. CDR3 nucleotides: TGTGCCAGCAGCCAAGGGGGCACCAACACTGAAGCTTTCTTT.

As regards this clonotype: This beta chain lies outside the target of a library built for alpha chains; its clone size means little. The chain employs TRBV20-1 and TRBJ1-6, with D perhaps TRBD1 (6 bases). The CDR3 runs 15 residues. V shed 4 bases and J shed 0 bases, with 10 bases lying between them. In germline, CDR1 is DFQATT, CDR2 SNEGSKA (reference sequence). The CDR3 sequence is CSATTGSSYNSPLHF. CDR3 nucleotide sequence: TGCAGTGCTACAACAGGGAGCTCCTATAATTCACCCCTCCACTTT.

As regards this clonotype: Because this beta chain is a stray read in a library intended to capture alpha chains, its abundance should not be given much weight. The chain recombines TRBV6-2 or TRBV6-3 with TRBJ2-1, with D unresolved. This CDR3 has 16 residues. Germline assignment: CDR1 MNHEY and CDR2 SVGEGT. Trimming removed 6 bases at V and 0 bases at J, with 15 bases between. The CDR3 protein is CASSSMTHSSYNEQFF. The CDR3 DNA is TGTGCCAGCAGCTCAATGACCCATAGCTCCTACAATGAGCAGTTCTTC.

As to this clonotype: Since the library was made to target alpha chains, this beta chain is a stray read and its abundance is not meaningful. The genes are TRBV6-1 and TRBJ2-1; 11 bases line up with TRBD2. V lost 6 bases to trimming and J lost 6 bases; unmatched junction nucleotides: 10. The CDR3 covers 16 residues. CDR1 and CDR2 from the germline V gene are MNHNS and SASEGT. The CDR3 loop is CASSPKLAGAFNEQFF. Here the CDR3 DNA reads TGTGCCAGCAGCCCAAAACTAGCGGGAGCATTCAATGAGCAGTTCTTC.